This T cell receptor (beta chain) came from a study of T cells in Graves' hyperthyroidism and ophthalmopathy. Study-wide results and caveats: The model foresaw ophthalmopathy a median around 6.4 months prior to onset. Blood held most thyroid clonotypes expanded above 0.001 frequency.

Amplification yielded TCR beta CDR3 regions, with RNA transcripts as the source. Primed by the HTBI set, a first-round RT-PCR was run on the TCR CDR3. In TCRdb, the multiplex PCR reads were re-called with MiXCR into one record per CDR3 protein. The top ten clones hold around 9.2% of a sample with hundreds of thousands of distinct CDR3 sequences, 13% of them seen once. Trimming took 5 bases from V and 7 from J; bases not matched to a gene: 10. The CDR3 runs to 15 residues. Germline CDR1 and CDR2: SGHVS and FNYEAQ. As concerns this clonotype: Its cognate antigen is unknown.

The origin of this receptor is a woman under 30 with Graves' hyperthyroidism. The chain has TRBV7-6 and TRBJ2-1, with 8 bases lining up with TRBD1. The sequenced sample consisted of blood. The CDR3 coding sequence is TGTGCCAGCAGCCTATCATGGACAGGGATAAATGAGCAGTTCTTC. Its protein product is CASSLSWTGINEQFF.